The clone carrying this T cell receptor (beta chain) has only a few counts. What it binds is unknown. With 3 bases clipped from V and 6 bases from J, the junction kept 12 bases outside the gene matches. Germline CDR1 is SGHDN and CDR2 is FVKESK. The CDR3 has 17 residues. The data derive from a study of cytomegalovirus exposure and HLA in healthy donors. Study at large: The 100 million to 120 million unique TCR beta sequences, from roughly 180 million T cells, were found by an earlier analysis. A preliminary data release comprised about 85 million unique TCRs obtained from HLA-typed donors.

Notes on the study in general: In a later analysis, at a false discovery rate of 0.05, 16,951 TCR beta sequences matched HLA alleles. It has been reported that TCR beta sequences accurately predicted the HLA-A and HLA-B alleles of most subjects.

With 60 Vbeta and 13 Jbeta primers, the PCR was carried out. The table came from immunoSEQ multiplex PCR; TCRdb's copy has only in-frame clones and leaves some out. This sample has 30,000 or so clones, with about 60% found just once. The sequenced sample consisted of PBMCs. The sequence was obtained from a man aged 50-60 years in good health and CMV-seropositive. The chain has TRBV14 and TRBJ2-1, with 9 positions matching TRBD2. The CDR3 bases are TGTGCCAGCAGCCAGGCTCCGGGACTAGCCGATTTCAATGAGCAGTTCTTC. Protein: CASSQAPGLADFNEQFF. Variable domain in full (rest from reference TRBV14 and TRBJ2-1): EAGVTQFPSHSVIEKGQTVTLRCDPISGHDNLYWYRRVMGKEIKFLLHFVKESKQDESGMPNNRFLAERTGGTYSTLKVQPAELEDSGVYFCASSQAPGLADFNEQFFGPGTRLTVL.